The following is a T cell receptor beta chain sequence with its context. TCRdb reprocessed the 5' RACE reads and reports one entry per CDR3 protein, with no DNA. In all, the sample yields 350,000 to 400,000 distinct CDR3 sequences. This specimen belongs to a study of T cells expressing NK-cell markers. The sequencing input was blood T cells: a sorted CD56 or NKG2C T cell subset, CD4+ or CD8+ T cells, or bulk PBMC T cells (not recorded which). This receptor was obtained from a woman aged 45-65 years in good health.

The CDR3 sequence is CASSQGGTSVQETQYF. The chain has TRBV4-1 and TRBJ2-5; TCRdb names TRBD2, which stays unverified in the absence of DNA. The CDR3 runs 16 residues. The V gene's germline CDR1 is MGHRA and CDR2 YSYEKL.